A single TCR beta chain is shown here with its context. The data were taken from a study of blood T cell repertoires in COVID-19. Study in general: Sources were T cells, B-cell-depleted T cells, or PBMCs; the material itself was cDNA or gDNA.

Profiled with immunoSEQ multiplex PCR; TCRdb holds only in-frame clones, not every one. The repertoire has some 83,000 clones, over 80% of them found once; the top ten carry around 3.3%. CDR1 MRHNA and CDR2 SNTAGT come from the germline V gene. This CDR3 region has 17 residues. The junction had 13 bases not matched to a gene; V was cut back by 6 bases and J by 4 bases. The sequence was collected from a man aged 50-60 years with acute or convalescent COVID-19. Material: peripheral blood. V usage is TRBV6-4 and J usage is TRBJ2-1; 9 nucleotides match TRBD2. DNA for the CDR3: TGTGCCAGCAGCGAACACAATAGCGGGGGCGATTACAATGAGCAGTTCTTC. Translation: CASSEHNSGGDYNEQFF.